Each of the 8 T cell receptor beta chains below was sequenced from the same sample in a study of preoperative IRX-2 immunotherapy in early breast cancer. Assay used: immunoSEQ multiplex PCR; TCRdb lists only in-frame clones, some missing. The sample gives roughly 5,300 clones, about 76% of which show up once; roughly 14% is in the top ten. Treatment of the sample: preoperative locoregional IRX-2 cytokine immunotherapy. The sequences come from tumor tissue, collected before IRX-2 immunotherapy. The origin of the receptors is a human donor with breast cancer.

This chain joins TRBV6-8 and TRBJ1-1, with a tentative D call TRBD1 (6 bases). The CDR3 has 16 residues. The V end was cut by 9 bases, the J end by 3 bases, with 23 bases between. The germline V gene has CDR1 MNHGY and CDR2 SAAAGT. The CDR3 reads CARGSGGVKDYTEAFF. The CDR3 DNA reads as TGTGCCAGGGGCTCGGGGGGCGTAAAGGATTACACTGAAGCTTTCTTT.

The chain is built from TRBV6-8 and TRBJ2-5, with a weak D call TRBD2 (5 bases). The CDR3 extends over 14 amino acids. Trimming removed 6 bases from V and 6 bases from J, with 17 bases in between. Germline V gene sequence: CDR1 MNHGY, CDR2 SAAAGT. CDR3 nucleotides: TGTGCCAGCAGGCTATCTCCCGGGGTACAGACCCAGTACTTC. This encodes CASRLSPGVQTQYF.

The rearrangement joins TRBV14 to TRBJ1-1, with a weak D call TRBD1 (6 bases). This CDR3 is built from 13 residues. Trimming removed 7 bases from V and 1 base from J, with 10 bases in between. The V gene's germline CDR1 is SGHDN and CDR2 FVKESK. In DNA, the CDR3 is TGTGCCAGCAAGGGGGGGCAGAACACTGAAGCTTTCTTT. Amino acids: CASKGGQNTEAFF.

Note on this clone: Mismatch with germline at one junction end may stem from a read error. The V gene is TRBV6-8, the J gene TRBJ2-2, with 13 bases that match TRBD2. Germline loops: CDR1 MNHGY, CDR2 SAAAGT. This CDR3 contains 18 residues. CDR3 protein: CAISATGLAGRDTGELFF. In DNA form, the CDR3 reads TGTGCCATCAGTGCCACGGGACTAGCGGGAAGGGACACCGGGGAGCTGTTTTTT.

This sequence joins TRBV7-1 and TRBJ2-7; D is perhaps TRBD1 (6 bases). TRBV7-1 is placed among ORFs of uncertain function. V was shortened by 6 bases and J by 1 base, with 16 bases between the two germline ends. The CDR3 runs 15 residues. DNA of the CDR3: TGTGCCAGCAGGCTGTCAGGGGACCCTTCCTACGAGCAGTACTTC. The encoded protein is CASRLSGDPSYEQYF.

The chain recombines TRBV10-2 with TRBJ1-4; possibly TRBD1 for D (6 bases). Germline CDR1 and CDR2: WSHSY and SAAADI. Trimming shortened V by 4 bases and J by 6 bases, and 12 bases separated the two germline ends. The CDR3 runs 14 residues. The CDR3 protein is CASSAGGPYEKLFF. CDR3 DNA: TGCGCCAGCAGTGCTGGGGGCCCCTATGAAAAACTGTTTTTT.

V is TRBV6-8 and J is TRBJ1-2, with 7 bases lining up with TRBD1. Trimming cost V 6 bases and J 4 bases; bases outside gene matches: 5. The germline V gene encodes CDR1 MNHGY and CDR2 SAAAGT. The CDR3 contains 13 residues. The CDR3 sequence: CASRSTGLYGYTF. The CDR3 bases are TGTGCCAGCAGATCGACAGGGCTCTATGGCTACACCTTC.

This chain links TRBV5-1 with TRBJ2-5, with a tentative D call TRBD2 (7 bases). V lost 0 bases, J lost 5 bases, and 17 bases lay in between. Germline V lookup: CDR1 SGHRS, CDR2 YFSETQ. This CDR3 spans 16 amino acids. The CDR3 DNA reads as TGCGCCAGCAGCTTGGAGGCTGGCGGGGGCGGGGAGACCCAGTACTTC. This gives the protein CASSLEAGGGGETQYF.